Below are 14 T cell receptor beta chains sequenced from a single sample in a study of T-cell memory formation after mild COVID-19. MiXCR, applied by TCRdb to the 5' RACE reads, yields one record per CDR3 protein. The table lists 550,000 to 650,000 distinct CDR3 sequences, 15% to 20% of them singletons, with roughly 7.8% in the top ten. Sequenced: PBMCs or a T cell subset sorted from them (not recorded which). All receptors derive from an adult woman who had mild COVID-19 (a few samples of this study predate the infection). Cell type and time point are not known.

This sequence joins TRBV13 and TRBJ2-7, with D perhaps matching TRBD1 (6 bases). This CDR3 spans 15 amino acids. The germline V gene encodes CDR1 PRHDT and CDR2 FYEKMQ (reference sequence). Between the trimmed V and J ends, which lost 0 bases and 3 bases, there was a span of 12 bases. CDR3 sequence: CASSLGARRGYEQYF. CDR3 DNA sequence: TGTGCCAGCAGCTTAGGGGCGCGCAGGGGCTACGAGCAGTACTTC.

The gene calls are TRBV7-8 and TRBJ2-7; 9 positions match TRBD2. This CDR3 comprises 13 residues. The germline gives CDR1 SGHVS, CDR2 FQNEAQ. V lost 8 bases and J lost 5; bases outside the gene matches: 7. CDR3 amino acids: CASRGRAPNEQYF. Written as DNA, the CDR3 is TGTGCCAGCCGCGGGAGGGCCCCCAACGAGCAGTACTTC.

This clonotype came up a few times. This sequence joins TRBV20-1 and TRBJ1-2; D is undetermined. This CDR3 is 13 amino acids long. CDR1 is DFQATT, CDR2 SNEGSKA, per germline (reference sequence). The V end lost 4 bases, the J end lost 7 bases, and 16 bases lay between the germline ends. CDR3 loop: CSATPSSSGGYTF. The CDR3 DNA is TGCAGTGCTACCCCCTCTTCTTCGGGTGGCTACACCTTC.

The table lists this clonotype with a few counts. The chain couples TRBV24-1 to TRBJ2-1; TRBD2 matches 13 bases. The CDR3 runs 18 residues. The V gene's germline CDR1 is KGHDR and CDR2 SFDVKD. Losses at the gene ends were 5 bases for V and 0 bases for J; bases not matched to a gene: 6. CDR3 loop: CATSAPRTSGGSYNEQFF. The CDR3 nucleotides are TGTGCCACCAGTGCCCCGAGGACTAGCGGGGGCTCCTACAATGAGCAGTTCTTC.

The CDR3 nucleotides read TGCGCCAGCAGCTCGACAGGGGGCCCAGATACGCAGTATTTT. Translating gives CASSSTGGPDTQYF. V gene TRBV5-1 combines with J gene TRBJ2-3; the match to TRBD1 covers 10 bases. The CDR3 sequence is 14 residues long. Germline CDR1 SGHRS, CDR2 YFSETQ. With V trimmed by 3 bases and J by 4 bases, 2 bases remained unmatched.

The V call is TRBV21-1, the J call TRBJ1-1. TRBV21-1 is designated a pseudogene. The CDR3 consists of 16 residues. DNA for the CDR3: TGTGCCAGCAGCAAACGAACGGGGTCAGTGGAGACTGAAGCTTTCTTT. Amino acids: CASSKRTGSVETEAFF.

The J gene is TRBJ1-6, the V gene TRBV25-1, with 7 bases identical to TRBD1. Trimming at V came to 2 bases and at J to 1 base, leaving 5 bases not matched to a gene. The CDR3 consists of 17 residues. Germline CDR1 and CDR2: MGHDK and SYGVNS. The CDR3 DNA reads as TGTGCCAGCAGTGAACAACAGGGGTGGTCCTATAATTCACCCCTCCACTTT. Translation gives CASSEQQGWSYNSPLHF.

The table lists this clonotype with a few counts. The chain's CDR3 is CASSLIGNYNSPLHF. CDR3 nucleotide sequence: TGTGCCAGCAGTTTGATCGGAAACTATAATTCACCCCTCCACTTT. V usage is TRBV12-3 or TRBV12-4 and J usage is TRBJ1-6; D uncertain. V gave up 3 bases and J gave up 3 bases, with 9 bases separating them. The CDR3 is 15 amino acids.

This clonotype was seen at least ten times. The chain uses TRBV20-1 and TRBJ2-3, with 9 bases lining up with TRBD2. Germline V gives CDR1 DFQATT, CDR2 SNEGSKA (reference sequence). The ends lost 2 bases at V and 5 bases at J; junction bases unmatched: 5. This CDR3 is built from 14 residues. This chain's CDR3 is CSARLLAGEDTQYF. The CDR3 coding sequence is TGCAGTGCTAGATTACTAGCGGGCGAAGATACGCAGTATTTT.

This sequence joins TRBV6-1 and TRBJ1-6; 8 positions match TRBD1. Germline V CDR1 and CDR2: MNHNS, SASEGT. After removal of 3 bases from V and 14 bases from J, the junction contained 9 bases not matched to a gene. The CDR3 is 14 amino acids. CDR3: CASSDRQGARSLHF. The CDR3 DNA reads as TGTGCCAGCAGTGATCGTCAGGGGGCTCGGTCCCTCCACTTT.

The chain is built from TRBV29-1 and TRBJ2-5; possible D gene TRBD1, 5 bases. The CDR3 runs to 12 residues. V dropped 1 base and J dropped 5 bases, with 8 bases sitting between them. Germline V gives CDR1 SQVTM, CDR2 ANQGSEA. Written as DNA, the CDR3 is TGCAGCGTTGAAGCAGGGTACGAGACCCAGTACTTC. Translating it yields CSVEAGYETQYF.

The sample holds a few counts of this clonotype. As DNA, the CDR3 is TGTGCCAGCAGGACGGTTTTTAGCTCCTATAATTCACCCCTCCACTTT. Translating gives CASRTVFSSYNSPLHF. The rearrangement uses TRBV7-2 and TRBJ1-6; D gene uncertain. The CDR3 has 16 residues. Looked up from germline, CDR1 is SGHTA and CDR2 is FQGNSA. The ends were cut back, 6 bases at V and 0 bases at J, with 12 bases in the middle.

The V and J genes are TRBV6-2 or TRBV6-3 and TRBJ1-2; no clear D gene. CDR3 length: 15 amino acids. V was shortened by 0 bases and J by 4 bases, with 12 bases between the two germline ends. Germline CDR1 MNHEY, CDR2 SVGEGT. DNA for the CDR3: TGTGCCAGCAGTTACTCGAGAGTGGAAGGCTATGGCTACACCTTC. It yields the protein CASSYSRVEGYGYTF.

The chain joins TRBV20-1 to TRBJ1-2; D unclear. Trimming removed 5 bases from V and 4 bases from J, with 11 bases in between. This CDR3 contains 12 residues. CDR1 is DFQATT and CDR2 is SNEGSKA in the germline V gene (reference sequence). The CDR3 here is CSAALEVYGYTF. Written as DNA, the CDR3 is TGCAGTGCTGCGTTAGAGGTCTATGGCTACACCTTC.